The clone carrying this T cell receptor beta chain showed up just once. The method was immunoSEQ multiplex PCR; TCRdb's version includes in-frame clones alone and lacks a portion of them. The sample consists of 25,000 to 30,000 clones, 65% to 90% of them appearing once. This sample was taken from a study of blood T cell repertoires in COVID-19. Study details: In each case, the material was cDNA or gDNA derived from T cells, B-cell-depleted T cells, or PBMCs.

The V gene lost 4 bases and the J gene lost 5 bases, with 10 bases spanning the gap. The CDR3 has 14 residues. Germline values: CDR1 SGHRS, CDR2 YFSETQ. The chain recombines TRBV5-1 with TRBJ1-6; tentative D call: TRBD1 (6 bases). Input material: peripheral blood. The clonotype originates from a human donor in a cohort sampled during active COVID-19. In DNA, the CDR3 is TGCGCCAGCAGCCCCGACAGGAATAATTCACCCCTCCACTTT. Translating gives CASSPDRNNSPLHF.